The T cell receptor beta chain under discussion was sequenced for a study of response to subunit inactivated influenza vaccine. A remark on this clonotype: Its specificity is unknown. This may stem from a read error, because a much larger clone lies one nucleotide away.

The CDR3 loop spans 15 amino acids. Germline CDR1 is ENHRY and CDR2 is SYGVKD. V dropped 6 bases and J dropped 5 bases, with 19 bases sitting between them. Points from the study as a whole: Authors suggested that a seasonal influenza vaccination recruits few new T cells each time.

A single record per CDR3 protein comes from TCRdb applying MiXCR to the RT-PCR reads. The table records about half a million distinct CDR3 sequences, approximately 7.7% of them present only once. This TCR was sampled from a man between 50 and 69 years old who received an inactivated influenza vaccine. This specimen was PBMCs from blood, taken less than 30 months after vaccination. This chain links TRBV10-3 with TRBJ2-5; a possible D gene is TRBD2 (7 bases). Here the CDR3 DNA reads TGTGCCATCAGCCTGGGGGGCGGGGGAGAGGAGACCCAGTACTTC. Its translation is CAISLGGGGEETQYF.